Listed below are T cell receptor beta chains from one sample, sequenced in a study of cytotoxic CD8 clonotypes in ibrutinib-treated CLL. Generated by immunoSEQ multiplex PCR, the TCRdb table keeps only in-frame clones and is missing some. The sample yields some 140,000 clones, 75% to 95% seen once. The specimen was PBMCs, collected after 12 months of ibrutinib treatment. The receptors originated from a human donor with chronic lymphocytic leukemia. Both conserved end residues are part of each CDR3. A D gene is named only where the DNA matches it firmly. The size field is filled for only some rows; it gives once, few, many or a size class.

>TRBV28|.|TRBD1|TRBJ1-5
TGTGCCAGCAGTCCACCCGGGACAGGGAATTCCTATAGCAATCAGCCCCAGCATTTT
CASSPPGTGNSYSNQPQHF
>TRBV5-8|.|.|TRBJ2-7
TGTGCCAGCAGCTCCCCAGGGGTGGCCTACGAGCAGTACTTC
CASSSPGVAYEQYF
>TRBV7-9|.|.|TRBJ2-3
TGTGCCAGCAGCTATTTCCCCGATACGCAGTATTTT
CASSYFPDTQYF
>TRBV20-1|.|.|TRBJ1-5
TGCAGTGCTAGCCAGGATCAGCCCCAGCATTTT
CSASQDQPQHF
>TRBV29-1|.|.|TRBJ2-3
TGCAGCGCCGCCCCTGAATACACAGATACGCAGTATTTT
CSAAPEYTDTQYF
>TRBV7-2|once|.|TRBJ2-3
TGTGCCAGCAGCTCAGGGGGCGGGAGGGCCACGGGTCCCGATACGCAGTATTTT
CASSSGGGRATGPDTQYF
>TRBV5-8|.|.|TRBJ2-1
TGTGCCAGCAGCTTAGGTAGGGCCAGGAATGAGCAGTTCTTC
CASSLGRARNEQFF
>TRBV19|.|TRBD1|TRBJ1-1
TGTGCCAGTCGCCGGACAGGGGGTGACACTGAAGCTTTCTTT
CASRRTGGDTEAFF
>TRBV19|.|.|TRBJ2-5
TGTGCCAGTAGTATCCGGGGGGAGACCCAGTACTTC
CASSIRGETQYF
>TRBV30|.|.|TRBJ2-4
TGTGCCTGGACGGGGATAGGCAAAAACATTCAGTACTTC
CAWTGIGKNIQYF
>TRBV5-4|.|.|TRBJ2-7
TGTGCCAGCCGTAGGGGCCCGGGGGACGAGCAGTACTTC
CASRRGPGDEQYF
>TRBV2|.|TRBD2|TRBJ2-2
TGTGCCAGTGGCTCTAGCGGGGAACGCACCGGGGAGCTGTTTTTT
CASGSSGERTGELFF
>TRBV11-3|.|.|TRBJ1-1
TGTGCCAGCAGTTCCGGGGGGTTGGGGGACACTGAAGCTTTCTTT
CASSSGGLGDTEAFF
>TRBV19|.|TRBD2|TRBJ2-3
TGTGCCAGTAGAGCCCGGACTAGCGGCCTCACAGATACGCAGTATTTT
CASRARTSGLTDTQYF
>TRBV2|.|TRBD2|TRBJ2-5
TGTGCCAGCAAACTAGCGGGAGAAACCCCCCAGTACTTC
CASKLAGETPQYF
>TRBV2|.|TRBD2|TRBJ2-7
TGTGCCAGCAGCGGACTAGCGGGATCTTTCGAGCAGTACTTC
CASSGLAGSFEQYF
>TRBV13|.|.|TRBJ2-7
TGTGCCAGCAGCATCCCGGACAGTAACTACGAGCAGTACTTC
CASSIPDSNYEQYF
>TRBV5-6|.|.|TRBJ2-3
TGTGCCAGCAGCCCAATGATGGTGGGAACAGATACGCAGTATTTT
CASSPMMVGTDTQYF
>TRBV7-2|.|.|TRBJ1-1
TGTGCCAGCAGCTTACCAGGGAGGGCTGAAGCTTTCTTT
CASSLPGRAEAFF
>TRBV19|.|TRBD1|TRBJ2-5
TGTGCCAGTAGTATAGGAAAGGAACAGGGGGAAGAGACCCAGTACTTC
CASSIGKEQGEETQYF
>TRBV2|.|.|TRBJ2-5
TGTGCCAGCATTCCCTTCGGAGGGGGGCAGGAGACCCAGTACTTC
CASIPFGGGQETQYF
>TRBV19|few|.|TRBJ1-1
TGTGCCAGTAGTAGAGAGGGGACTGAAGCTTTCTTT
CASSREGTEAFF
>TRBV7-9|.|TRBD2|TRBJ2-3
TGTGCCAGCAGCATTATAGCGGGAGGGCCCTACACAGATACGCAGTATTTT
CASSIIAGGPYTDTQYF
>TRBV4-2|.|.|TRBJ2-5
TGTGCCAGCAGCCACGGGGAGACCCAGTACTTC
CASSHGETQYF
>TRBV15|.|.|TRBJ1-1
TGTGCCACCAGCAGAGAATACGGGGGGAGCACTGAAGCTTTCTTT
CATSREYGGSTEAFF
>TRBV14|.|TRBD2|TRBJ2-3
TGTGCCAGCAGCCCCGGGAGGGCCTACACAGATACGCAGTATTTT
CASSPGRAYTDTQYF
>TRBV9|.|TRBD2|TRBJ2-3
TGTGCCAGCAGCGTGAGACTAGCCCTAGGTGCAGATACGCAGTATTTT
CASSVRLALGADTQYF
>TRBV7-2|.|TRBD2|TRBJ2-1
TGTGCCAGCAGCTTTAGCGGGAGCCGTTACTCCTACAATGAGCAGTTCTTC
CASSFSGSRYSYNEQFF